These 18 T cell receptor beta chains share one sample of origin, sequenced in a study of T cell responses to AZD1222 COVID-19 vaccine. TCRdb keeps only in-frame clones here, not all; method: immunoSEQ multiplex PCR. The sample has fewer than 55,000 clones, less than 95% seen once; the top ten hold roughly two fifths. Sequenced here: peripheral blood, sampled 28 days after the second AZD1222 dose. The source is an adult who received the AZD1222 COVID-19 vaccine.

The chain employs TRBV2 and TRBJ1-1; D perhaps matches TRBD1 (6 bases). Germline CDR1 reads SNHLY; CDR2 reads FYNNEI. The V gene lost 1 base and the J gene lost 1 base, with 10 bases spanning the gap. This CDR3 region has 15 residues. CDR3 loop: CASSEGDTSNTEAFF. The CDR3 coding sequence is TGTGCCAGCAGTGAAGGGGACACTTCGAACACTGAAGCTTTCTTT.

The table lists this clone with a count of one. CDR3 region: CASSQESVLAGLFF. CDR3 DNA: TGTGCCAGCAGCCAAGAATCGGTTCTGGCGGGGCTGTTTTTT. The V gene is TRBV4-2, the J gene TRBJ2-2; D possibly corresponds to TRBD2 (5 bases). Germline V gene lookup returns CDR1 LGHNA and CDR2 YNFKEQ. V was shortened by 0 bases and J by 13 bases, with 15 bases between the two germline ends. The CDR3 runs to 14 residues.

This clone appeared once. The rearrangement links TRBV19 to TRBJ1-1; D call uncertain. Germline assignment: CDR1 LNHDA and CDR2 SQIVND (reference sequence). V was cut by 3 bases and J by 0 bases, with 5 bases left in between. CDR3 length equals 13 residues. CDR3 loop: CASSIKVNTEAFF. CDR3 coding DNA: TGTGCCAGTAGTATCAAGGTGAACACTGAAGCTTTCTTT. Filled out from reference TRBV19 and TRBJ1-1, the complete variable domain reads DGGITQSPKYLFRKEGQNVTLSCEQNLNHDAMYWYRQDPGQGLRLIYYSQIVNDFQKGDIAEGYSVSREKKESFPLTVTSAQKNPTAFYLCASSIKVNTEAFFGQGTRLTVV.

The chain combines TRBV28 with TRBJ1-1; D perhaps matches TRBD1 (5 bases). The CDR3 spans 11 residues. With 7 bases removed from V and 8 bases from J, the gap between germline ends came to 11 bases. The germline V gene encodes CDR1 MDHEN and CDR2 SYDVKM. In DNA form, the CDR3 reads TGTGCCAGCAAGATCAGGGAGGAAGCTTTCTTT. It specifies CASKIREEAFF.

The rearrangement joins TRBV2 to TRBJ1-2; D is uncertain. Germline values: CDR1 SNHLY, CDR2 FYNNEI. This CDR3 contains 12 residues. Trimming stripped 5 bases from V and 2 bases from J, with 6 bases between. The CDR3, as DNA: TGTGCCAGCAGTTCCCAAAACTATGGCTACACCTTC. The encoded protein is CASSSQNYGYTF.

The V and J genes are TRBV5-1 and TRBJ2-3; TRBD1 aligns across 9 bases. V shed 4 bases, J shed 4 bases, and the junction held 7 bases outside the gene matches. The CDR3 is 15 amino acids. CDR1 is SGHRS and CDR2 is YFSETQ in the germline V gene. CDR3 protein: CASSASGTGSDTQYF. Here the CDR3 DNA reads TGCGCCAGCAGCGCGTCCGGGACAGGGTCAGATACGCAGTATTTT.

V usage is TRBV5-4 and J usage is TRBJ2-3, with 9 bases lining up with TRBD1. This CDR3 contains 14 residues. The trim removed 3 bases at V and 4 bases at J, leaving 3 bases unmatched. Germline V gene sequence: CDR1 SGHNT, CDR2 YYREEE (reference sequence). The CDR3 nucleotides read TGTGCCAGCAGCTGGGGACAGGGCGCAGATACGCAGTATTTT. Translating gives CASSWGQGADTQYF.

The chain recombines TRBV27 with TRBJ2-7, with 9 bases lining up with TRBD1. CDR1 and CDR2 from the germline V gene are MNHEY and SMNVEV (reference sequence). Losses at the gene ends were 6 bases for V and 4 bases for J; bases not matched to a gene: 10. The CDR3 is 15 residues long. The CDR3 region has the DNA TGTGCCAGCAGCAAATCCACCGGGACAGGGTACGAGCAGTACTTC. Protein sequence: CASSKSTGTGYEQYF.

The rearrangement uses TRBV5-1 and TRBJ1-6, with D possibly matching TRBD1 (6 bases). This CDR3 spans 13 amino acids. V was trimmed by 5 bases and J by 6 bases, leaving 9 bases between them. The germline CDR1 and CDR2 sequences are SGHRS and YFSETQ. The CDR3, as DNA: TGCGCCAGCAGAGGACAGACTAATTCACCCCTCCACTTT. It codes for CASRGQTNSPLHF.

This chain connects TRBV12-3 or TRBV12-4 to TRBJ2-2; the D gene could be TRBD1 or TRBD2 (5 bases each). The CDR3 sequence is 13 residues long. Between the trimmed V and J ends, which lost 6 bases and 3 bases, there was a span of 8 bases. The CDR3 DNA reads as TGTGCCAGCAGACCGGGACACACCGGGGAGCTGTTTTTT. This translates into CASRPGHTGELFF.

V gene TRBV10-3 combines with J gene TRBJ2-5; D could derive from TRBD1 or TRBD2 (5 bases each). The CDR3 runs to 12 residues. Germline V gives CDR1 ENHRY, CDR2 SYGVKD. V lost 4 bases to trimming and J lost 4 bases, with 7 bases between them. The CDR3 region has the DNA TGTGCCATCAGTGTGGGGGTAGAGACCCAGTACTTC. This translates into CAISVGVETQYF.

The CDR3 DNA follows: TGTGCCAGCAGCCAAGGCTCCACCCCGGGAGAGACCCAGTACTTC. This encodes CASSQGSTPGETQYF. The gene calls are TRBV3-1 (or the pseudogene TRBV3-2) and TRBJ2-5; D gene uncertain. CDR3 length: 15 residues. Germline lookup yields CDR1 LGHDT and CDR2 YNNKEL (reference sequence). The ends were cut back, 1 base at V and 4 bases at J, with 13 bases in the middle.

V gene TRBV19 combines with J gene TRBJ2-2, with 7 bases matching TRBD2. From germline, CDR1 is LNHDA and CDR2 SQIVND (reference sequence). The V gene end was trimmed by 8 bases and the J gene end by 5 bases; junction bases not matched to a gene: 11. CDR3 length equals 15 residues. The CDR3 region has the DNA TGTGCCAGTGACTCGAGCGGGGTCGGAACCGGGGAGCTGTTTTTT. It encodes CASDSSGVGTGELFF.

The rearrangement joins TRBV19 to TRBJ1-5; TRBD1 agrees at 10 bases. V shed 5 bases, J shed 6 bases, and the junction held 7 bases outside the gene matches. Germline-derived CDR1 and CDR2 are LNHDA and SQIVND (reference sequence). The CDR3 consists of 15 residues. The CDR3 DNA reads TGTGCCAGTAGTTCCCGACAGGGGGCACTTCAGCCCCAGCATTTT. It is translated as CASSSRQGALQPQHF.

The V and J genes are TRBV6-5 and TRBJ2-7; a possible D gene is TRBD1 (6 bases). Between the trimmed V and J ends, which lost 4 bases and 4 bases, there was a span of 20 bases. This CDR3 region has 16 residues. Germline V CDR1 and CDR2: MNHEY, SVGAGI. The CDR3 region is CASSSTAGQSKYEQYF. The CDR3 bases are TGTGCCAGCAGTTCCACCGCCGGACAGTCGAAGTACGAGCAGTACTTC.

The gene calls are TRBV27 and TRBJ1-5, with D hard to call. V was clipped by 4 bases and J by 3 bases, with 13 bases between them. Germline values: CDR1 MNHEY, CDR2 SMNVEV (reference sequence). This CDR3 comprises 15 residues. The CDR3 nucleotides are TGTGCCAGCAGTTCGATGACTGGTTCCAATCAGCCCCAGCATTTT. Residues: CASSSMTGSNQPQHF.

The rearrangement links TRBV5-1 to TRBJ2-5; 7 bases map to TRBD2. The CDR3 is made up of 14 amino acids. Trimming cost V 4 bases and J 4 bases; bases outside gene matches: 7. Germline V lookup: CDR1 SGHRS, CDR2 YFSETQ. The CDR3 loop is CASSQGRGPETQYF. CDR3 coding DNA: TGCGCCAGCAGCCAAGGGAGGGGTCCAGAGACCCAGTACTTC.

V is TRBV4-1 and J is TRBJ1-2; 7 nucleotides agree with TRBD1. After removal of 6 bases from V and 4 bases from J, the junction contained 8 bases not matched to a gene. CDR1 is MGHRA, CDR2 YSYEKL, per germline. The CDR3 is made up of 14 amino acids. The CDR3 reads CASSPSQGGYGYTF. The CDR3 DNA is TGCGCCAGCAGTCCTTCGCAGGGGGGCTATGGCTACACCTTC.